Listed below are T cell receptor beta chains from one sample, sequenced in a study of Graves' ophthalmopathy and Graves' hyperthyroidism. Via MiXCR, TCRdb re-called the multiplex PCR reads, giving one row per CDR3 protein. The data show about 150,000 distinct CDR3 sequences, around two fifths seen once. The sequencing sample was made of peripheral blood. The source of these receptors is a woman in her thirties or forties with Graves' ophthalmopathy. Each CDR3 is given with its conserved first and last residue. The D gene is left open where the match is weak. Rows may omit the clone size; those that give it use once, few, many or a size class.

d_gene,abundance,v_gene,j_gene,CDR3nt,CDR3aa
-,-,TRBV2,TRBJ1-1,TGTGCCAGCCTTACAGACGGTATCACTGAAGCTTTCTTT,CASLTDGITEAFF
-,many,TRBV20-1,TRBJ1-5,TGCAGTGCATTCGCAGGGGCGTCCCATAGCAATCAGCCCCAGCATTTT,CSAFAGASHSNQPQHF
-,-,TRBV11-2,TRBJ2-7,TGTGCCAGCAGCTTAGAGCCTGCTCCCCAGCCCTCCTACGAGCAGTACTTC,CASSLEPAPQPSYEQYF
TRBD1,many,TRBV4-2,TRBJ2-7,TGTGCCAGCAGCCAAACAGGGGCATACAACTACGAGCAGTACTTC,CASSQTGAYNYEQYF
-,many,TRBV12-3/TRBV12-4,TRBJ2-5,TGTGCCAGCAGTTTAAGAGGTCATGGCGGGGACGGGAAGACCCAGTACTTC,CASSLRGHGGDGKTQYF
-,many,TRBV12-3/TRBV12-4,TRBJ1-1,TGTGCCAGCAGTAAACAGTACCCAAACACTGAAGCTTTCTTT,CASSKQYPNTEAFF
-,many,TRBV7-2,TRBJ2-7,TGTGCCAGCAGCTTAACCAACTACGAGCAGTACTTC,CASSLTNYEQYF
TRBD1,-,TRBV20-1,TRBJ2-5,TGCAGTGCTAGATTGACAGGGCCTGGCCAAGAGACCCAGTACTTC,CSARLTGPGQETQYF
TRBD1,-,TRBV6-1,TRBJ2-7,TGTGCCAGCAGCTTCTGGGACAGGGGAAGCGAGCAGTACTTC,CASSFWDRGSEQYF
-,many,TRBV10-3,TRBJ1-2,TGTGCCATCAGTGAAGGGACTGCTGGCTACACCTTC,CAISEGTAGYTF
TRBD2,few,TRBV6-1,TRBJ2-7,TGTGCCAGCAGGACCTTAGCGGGGACGGCTCGCGACGAGCAGTACTTC,CASRTLAGTARDEQYF
TRBD1,many,TRBV6-4,TRBJ1-6,TGTGCCAGCAGTGAGAGGACAGGGCAGAATTCACCCCTCCACTTT,CASSERTGQNSPLHF
-,many,TRBV28,TRBJ1-2,TGTGCCAGCAGTTTATATTCGGGGGGAGATGGCTACACCTTC,CASSLYSGGDGYTF
TRBD1,many,TRBV28,TRBJ1-1,TGTGCCAGCAGTTTCGAAGGACAGGGGGTCCCTGAAGCTTTCTTT,CASSFEGQGVPEAFF
-,-,TRBV28,TRBJ2-5,TGTGCCACCAGTGTCCGGGGGTTTGGCCAAGAGACCCAGTACTTC,CATSVRGFGQETQYF
TRBD2,-,TRBV11-2,TRBJ2-6,TGTGCCAGCAGCTCTTTTAGCGGGAGGGCCTCTGGGGCCAACGTCCTGACTTTC,CASSSFSGRASGANVLTF
TRBD2,-,TRBV27,TRBJ2-7,TGTGCCAGCAGTTTATCGATTGCGGGGGACTACGAGCAGTACTTC,CASSLSIAGDYEQYF
-,few,TRBV4-3,TRBJ1-1,TGCGCCAGCAGCCAAGATGCAGACAGACATGAAGCTTTCTTT,CASSQDADRHEAFF
TRBD2,medium-sized,TRBV6-5,TRBJ2-5,TGTGCCAGCAGTTCCCTAGCGGGAGGGCCGGAGACCCAGTACTTC,CASSSLAGGPETQYF
-,-,TRBV20-1,TRBJ2-5,TGCAGTGCCGGCGGAGTGGGAGAGACCCAGTACTTC,CSAGGVGETQYF
TRBD2,-,TRBV6-1,TRBJ2-2,TGTGCCAGCGGAGGGAGGGCGAACACCGGGGAGCTGTTTTTT,CASGGRANTGELFF
TRBD2,-,TRBV5-1,TRBJ2-2,TGCGCCAGCAGCTTGGAGGCTAGCGGGAGCACCGGGGAGCTGTTTTTT,CASSLEASGSTGELFF
-,many,TRBV30,TRBJ2-7,TGTGCCTGGAGTGTAATGGGACGGCAATACGAGCAGTACTTC,CAWSVMGRQYEQYF
TRBD1,-,TRBV6-2/TRBV6-3,TRBJ2-7,TGTGCCAGCGGGACAGGTGGGGCCTACGAGCAGTACTTC,CASGTGGAYEQYF
-,many,TRBV20-1,TRBJ1-5,TGCAGTGGTTGGGACGGAAGAAATCAGCCCCAGCATTTT,CSGWDGRNQPQHF
-,-,TRBV28,TRBJ2-7,TGTGCCAGCAGCTCGGGCGAGCAGTACTTC,CASSSGEQYF
TRBD2,-,TRBV6-1,TRBJ2-7,TGTGCCAGCAGAGGACTAGCGGGACTCTCCTACGAGCAGTACTTC,CASRGLAGLSYEQYF
-,-,TRBV12-3/TRBV12-4,TRBJ2-2,TGTGCCAGCAGTCCGCGGGGACTTGCCGGGGAGCTGTTTTTT,CASSPRGLAGELFF
-,many,TRBV12-3/TRBV12-4,TRBJ1-1,TGTGCCAGCAGTCGCGGGACGGCGGGAGCTTTCTTT,CASSRGTAGAFF
-,-,TRBV13,TRBJ2-5,TGTGCCAGCAGCTTAGCAGAAACTACCCAGTACTTC,CASSLAETTQYF
-,many,TRBV12-3/TRBV12-4,TRBJ2-7,TGTGCCAGCAGAGAGGGACTCTCCGAGCAGTACTTC,CASREGLSEQYF
-,once,TRBV27,TRBJ1-2,TGTGCCAGCACCCCCGCGACAGGCCTGGGGTATGGCTACACCTTC,CASTPATGLGYGYTF
TRBD1,-,TRBV12-3/TRBV12-4,TRBJ2-7,TGTGCCAGCAGTCGATCCCACAGGGGGCTCTACGAGCAGTACTTC,CASSRSHRGLYEQYF
-,many,TRBV14,TRBJ2-5,TGTGCCAGCAGCCAAGAGGCAGCCACCCAAGAGACCCAGTACTTC,CASSQEAATQETQYF
-,many,TRBV12-3/TRBV12-4,TRBJ2-6,TGTGCCAGCAGTACAGGTGGGGCCAACGTCCTGACTTTC,CASSTGGANVLTF
TRBD1,many,TRBV20-1,TRBJ1-1,TGCAGTGCTAGAGGGTGGGGACAGGGGACTGAAGCTTTCTTT,CSARGWGQGTEAFF
-,many,TRBV6-5,TRBJ2-5,TGTGCCAGCAGCAACGGACTCTCCATAGAGACCCAGTACTTC,CASSNGLSIETQYF
-,many,TRBV28,TRBJ1-5,TGTGCCAGCAGCCGACCGAGGCCGGGTCAGCCCCAGCATTTT,CASSRPRPGQPQHF
TRBD1,many,TRBV7-2,TRBJ1-2,TGTGCCAGCAGCTTAGCGGCCCCGACAGGGAACTATGGCTACACCTTC,CASSLAAPTGNYGYTF
TRBD2,many,TRBV12-3/TRBV12-4,TRBJ2-5,TGTGCCAGCAGTGGACTAGCTGGTCAAGAGACCCAGTACTTC,CASSGLAGQETQYF
-,few,TRBV9,TRBJ1-1,TGTGCCAGCAGCCCTTTCCTAGGGGACACTGAAGCTTTCTTT,CASSPFLGDTEAFF
-,many,TRBV18,TRBJ1-1,TGTGCCAGCTCACCTATGGGAGAGAACACTGAAGCTTTCTTT,CASSPMGENTEAFF
-,many,TRBV11-2,TRBJ1-2,TGTGCCAGCAGCTTAGACAGGTTGGGCTACACCTTC,CASSLDRLGYTF
-,many,TRBV2,TRBJ1-2,TGTGCCAGCAGTGAATACAGGAACTATGGCTACACCTTC,CASSEYRNYGYTF
TRBD2,many,TRBV7-2,TRBJ2-5,TGTGCCAGCAGCCGGGACTACGGCAAGGAGACCCAGTACTTC,CASSRDYGKETQYF